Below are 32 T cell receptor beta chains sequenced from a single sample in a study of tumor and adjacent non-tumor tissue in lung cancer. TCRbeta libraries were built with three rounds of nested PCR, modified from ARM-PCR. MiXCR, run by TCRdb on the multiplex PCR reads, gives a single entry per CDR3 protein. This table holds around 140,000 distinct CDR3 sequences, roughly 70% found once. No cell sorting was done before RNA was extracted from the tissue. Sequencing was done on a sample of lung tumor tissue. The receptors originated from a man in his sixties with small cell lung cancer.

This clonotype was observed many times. The chain's CDR3 is CASSPGQGEETQYF. The CDR3 nucleotides read TGTGCCAGCAGCCCGGGACAGGGAGAAGAGACCCAGTACTTC. The chain joins TRBV7-8 to TRBJ2-5, with 9 bases aligning to TRBD1. V shed 5 bases and J 3 bases; nucleotides not matched to a gene: 4. Per the germline V gene, CDR1 is SGHVS and CDR2 is FQNEAQ. The CDR3 totals 14 residues.

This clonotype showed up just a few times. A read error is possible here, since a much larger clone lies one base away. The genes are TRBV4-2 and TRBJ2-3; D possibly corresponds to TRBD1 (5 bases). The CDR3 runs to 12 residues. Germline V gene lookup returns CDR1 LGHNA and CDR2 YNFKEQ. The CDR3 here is CANSQGQYTQYF. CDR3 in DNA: TGTGCCAACAGCCAAGGACAATATACGCAGTATTTT.

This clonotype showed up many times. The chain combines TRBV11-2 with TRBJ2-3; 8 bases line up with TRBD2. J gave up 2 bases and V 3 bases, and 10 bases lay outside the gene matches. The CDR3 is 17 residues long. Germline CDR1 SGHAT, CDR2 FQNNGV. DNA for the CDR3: TGTGCCAGCAGCTTCAGCGGGGGAGTTGGTTACACAGATACGCAGTATTTT. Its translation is CASSFSGGVGYTDTQYF.

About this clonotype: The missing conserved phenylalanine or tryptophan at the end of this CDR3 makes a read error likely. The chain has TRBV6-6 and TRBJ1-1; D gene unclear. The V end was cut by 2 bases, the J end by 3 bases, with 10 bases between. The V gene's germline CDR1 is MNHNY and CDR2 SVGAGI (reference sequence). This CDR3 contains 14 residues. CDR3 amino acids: CASSYGGSDTEAFL. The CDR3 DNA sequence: TGTGCCAGCAGTTACGGAGGGTCGGACACTGAAGCTTTCCTT.

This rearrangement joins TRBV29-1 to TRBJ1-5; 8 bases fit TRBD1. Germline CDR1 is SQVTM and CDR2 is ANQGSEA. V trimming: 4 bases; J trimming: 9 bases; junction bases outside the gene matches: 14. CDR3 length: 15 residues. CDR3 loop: CSVATGTGGLLPQHF. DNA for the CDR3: TGCAGCGTTGCAACCGGAACAGGGGGTCTTCTGCCCCAGCATTTT.

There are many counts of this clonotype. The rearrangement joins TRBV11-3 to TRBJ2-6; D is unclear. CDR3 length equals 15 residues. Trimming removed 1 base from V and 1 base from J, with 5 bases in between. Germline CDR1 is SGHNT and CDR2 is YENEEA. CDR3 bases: TGTGCCAGCAGCTTAGGGGGATCTGGGGCCAACGTCCTGACTTTC. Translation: CASSLGGSGANVLTF.

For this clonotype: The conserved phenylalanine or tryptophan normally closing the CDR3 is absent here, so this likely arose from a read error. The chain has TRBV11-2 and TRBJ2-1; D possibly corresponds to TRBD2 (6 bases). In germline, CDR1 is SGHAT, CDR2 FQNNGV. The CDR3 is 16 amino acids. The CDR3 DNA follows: TGTGCCAGCAGCTTAGCGGCGGGGACCCCCTACAAAGAGCAGTTCTTA. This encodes CASSLAAGTPYKEQFL.

The CDR3 region has the DNA TGCGCCAGCAATGACGGTAGAGGATACGAGCAGTACGTC. This gives the protein CASNDGRGYEQYV. The chain combines TRBV10-2 with TRBJ2-7; D uncertain. CDR1 is WSHSY and CDR2 is SAAADI in the germline V gene. Trimming took 7 bases from V and 4 from J, leaving 14 bases between them. The CDR3 contains 13 residues.

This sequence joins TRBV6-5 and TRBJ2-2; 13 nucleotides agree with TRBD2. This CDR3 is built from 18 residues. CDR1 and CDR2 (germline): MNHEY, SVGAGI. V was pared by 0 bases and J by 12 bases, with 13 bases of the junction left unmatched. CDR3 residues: CASSYSILAGGRTAKLFF. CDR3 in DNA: TGTGCCAGCAGTTACTCGATACTAGCGGGAGGGAGGACCGCGAAGCTGTTTTTT.

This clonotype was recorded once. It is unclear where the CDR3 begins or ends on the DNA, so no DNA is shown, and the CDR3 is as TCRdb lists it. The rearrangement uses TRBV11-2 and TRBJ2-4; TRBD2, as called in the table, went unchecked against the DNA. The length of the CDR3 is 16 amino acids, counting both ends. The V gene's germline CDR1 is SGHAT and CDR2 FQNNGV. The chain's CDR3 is CACSFAGVGGGNIKYF.

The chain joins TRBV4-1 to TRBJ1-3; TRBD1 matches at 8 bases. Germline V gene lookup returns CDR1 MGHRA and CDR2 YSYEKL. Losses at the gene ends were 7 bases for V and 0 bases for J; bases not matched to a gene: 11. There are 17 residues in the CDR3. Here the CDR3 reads CASNPSGQGGSGNTIYF. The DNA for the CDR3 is TGCGCCAGCAACCCCTCCGGACAGGGCGGCTCTGGAAACACCATATATTTT.

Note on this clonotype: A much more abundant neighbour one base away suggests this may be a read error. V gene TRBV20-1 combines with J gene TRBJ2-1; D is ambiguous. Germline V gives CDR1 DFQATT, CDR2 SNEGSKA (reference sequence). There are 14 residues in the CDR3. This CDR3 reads CSARESGAYNQQFF. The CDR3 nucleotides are TGCAGTGCTAGAGAGTCAGGAGCCTACAATCAGCAGTTCTTC.

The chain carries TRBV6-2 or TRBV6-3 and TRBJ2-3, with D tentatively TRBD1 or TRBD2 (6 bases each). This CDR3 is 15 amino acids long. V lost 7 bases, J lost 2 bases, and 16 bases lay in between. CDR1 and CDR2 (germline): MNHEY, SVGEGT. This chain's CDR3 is CASTKGGIVTDTQYF. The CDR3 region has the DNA TGTGCCAGCACCAAGGGGGGCATCGTCACAGATACGCAGTATTTT.

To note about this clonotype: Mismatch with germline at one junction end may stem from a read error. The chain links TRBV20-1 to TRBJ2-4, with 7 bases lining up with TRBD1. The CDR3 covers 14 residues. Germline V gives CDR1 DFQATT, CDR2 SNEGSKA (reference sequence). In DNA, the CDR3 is TGCATTGCGACCGGGACAGCTTTGGGAAACTTTCAGTACTTC. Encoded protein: CIATGTALGNFQYF.

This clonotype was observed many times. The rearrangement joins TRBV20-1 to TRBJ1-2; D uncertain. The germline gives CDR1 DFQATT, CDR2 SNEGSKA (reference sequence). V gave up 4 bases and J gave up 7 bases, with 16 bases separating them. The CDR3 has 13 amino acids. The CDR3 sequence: CSAMVENLGGYTF. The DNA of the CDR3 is TGCAGTGCTATGGTCGAAAACCTTGGTGGCTACACCTTC.

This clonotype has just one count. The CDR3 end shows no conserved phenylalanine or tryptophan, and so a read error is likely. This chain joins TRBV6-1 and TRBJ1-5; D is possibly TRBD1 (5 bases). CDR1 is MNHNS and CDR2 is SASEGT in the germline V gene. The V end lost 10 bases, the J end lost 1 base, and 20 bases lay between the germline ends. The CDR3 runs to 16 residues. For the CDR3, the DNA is TGTGCCAACAGCGAAAAACGACAGATCAGCAATCAGCCCCAGCATTCT. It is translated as CANSEKRQISNQPQHS.

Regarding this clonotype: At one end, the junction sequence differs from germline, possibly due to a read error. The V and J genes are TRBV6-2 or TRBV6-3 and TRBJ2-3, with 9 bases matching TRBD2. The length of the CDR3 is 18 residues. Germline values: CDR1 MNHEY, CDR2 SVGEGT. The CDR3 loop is CAISPIPDLAGLTDTQYF. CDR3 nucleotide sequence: TGTGCCATCAGTCCCATCCCCGATCTAGCGGGATTAACAGATACGCAGTATTTT.

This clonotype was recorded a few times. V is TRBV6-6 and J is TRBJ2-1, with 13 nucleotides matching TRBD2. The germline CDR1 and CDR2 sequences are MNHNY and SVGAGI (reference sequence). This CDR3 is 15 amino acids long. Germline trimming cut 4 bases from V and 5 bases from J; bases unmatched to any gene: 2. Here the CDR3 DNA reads TGTGCCAGCAGTTTGACTAGCGGGAGGAACAATGAGCAGTTCTTC. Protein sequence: CASSLTSGRNNEQFF.

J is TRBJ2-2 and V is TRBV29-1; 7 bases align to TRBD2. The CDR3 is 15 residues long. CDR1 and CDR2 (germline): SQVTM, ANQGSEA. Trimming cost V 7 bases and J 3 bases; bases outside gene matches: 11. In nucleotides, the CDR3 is TGCAGCGGCCTTCGCGGTGGGGGGGACACCGGGGAGCTGTTTTTT. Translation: CSGLRGGGDTGELFF.

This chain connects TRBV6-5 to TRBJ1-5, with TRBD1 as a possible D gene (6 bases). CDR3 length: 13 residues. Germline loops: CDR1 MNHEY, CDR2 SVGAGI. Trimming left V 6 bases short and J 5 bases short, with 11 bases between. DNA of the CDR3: TGTGCCAGCAGATCAGGGGACTATCAGCCCCAGCATTTT. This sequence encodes CASRSGDYQPQHF.

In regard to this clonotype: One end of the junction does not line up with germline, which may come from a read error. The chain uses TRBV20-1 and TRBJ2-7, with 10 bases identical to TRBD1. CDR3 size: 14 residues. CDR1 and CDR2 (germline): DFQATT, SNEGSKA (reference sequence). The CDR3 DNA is TGCAGTGTTAGAGGACAGGGGGGCTCCTACGAGCATTACTTC. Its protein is CSVRGQGGSYEHYF.

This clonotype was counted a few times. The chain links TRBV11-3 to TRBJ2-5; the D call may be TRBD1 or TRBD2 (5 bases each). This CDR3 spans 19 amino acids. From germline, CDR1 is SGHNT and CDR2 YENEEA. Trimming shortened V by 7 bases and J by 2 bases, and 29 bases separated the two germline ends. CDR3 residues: CASTPQVGTMLLGQETQYF. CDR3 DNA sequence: TGTGCCAGCACCCCACAGGTGGGGACCATGCTATTAGGGCAAGAGACCCAGTACTTC.

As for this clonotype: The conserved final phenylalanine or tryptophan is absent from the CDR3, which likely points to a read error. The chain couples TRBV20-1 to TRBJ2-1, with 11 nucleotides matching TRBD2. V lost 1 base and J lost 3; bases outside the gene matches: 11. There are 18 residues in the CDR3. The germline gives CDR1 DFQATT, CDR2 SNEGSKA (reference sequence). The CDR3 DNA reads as TGCAGTGCTAGAGTGGGGCAGACTAGCGGGACTGACTACAATGAGCAGTTCCTC. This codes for CSARVGQTSGTDYNEQFL.

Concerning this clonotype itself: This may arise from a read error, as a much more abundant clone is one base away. The CDR3 region has the DNA TGTGCCAGCAGGAGAGGCGGTTTCCAGAATGAGCAGTTCTTC. It translates to CASRRGGFQNEQFF. The V and J genes are TRBV6-5 and TRBJ2-1; D remains unclear. Germline V gene data show CDR1 as MNHEY and CDR2 as SVGAGI. The CDR3 spans 14 residues. Trimming stripped 6 bases from V and 7 bases from J, with 16 bases between.

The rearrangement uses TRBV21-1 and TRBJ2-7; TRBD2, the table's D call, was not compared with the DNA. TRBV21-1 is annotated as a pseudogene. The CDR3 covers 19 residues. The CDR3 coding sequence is TGTGCCAGCAACAAAATGGGAACCAATAGCGGGAGTAAACTCTACGAGCAGTACGTC. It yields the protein CASNKMGTNSGSKLYEQYV.

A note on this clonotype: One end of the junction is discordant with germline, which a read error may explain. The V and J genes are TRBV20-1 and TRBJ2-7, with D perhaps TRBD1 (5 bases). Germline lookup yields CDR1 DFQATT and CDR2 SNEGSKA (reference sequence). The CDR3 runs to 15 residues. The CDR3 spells CGAWYESDNSYEQYF. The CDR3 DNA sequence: TGCGGTGCTTGGTACGAATCGGACAATTCCTACGAGCAGTACTTC.

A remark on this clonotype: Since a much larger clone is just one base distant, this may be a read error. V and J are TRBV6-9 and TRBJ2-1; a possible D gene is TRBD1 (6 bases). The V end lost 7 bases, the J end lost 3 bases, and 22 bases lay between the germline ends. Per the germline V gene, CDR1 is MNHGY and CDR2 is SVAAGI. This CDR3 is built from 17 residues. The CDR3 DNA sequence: TGTGCCAGCACTCCGCCTCCGGACAGAGTTGACTACAATGAGCAGTTCTTC. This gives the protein CASTPPPDRVDYNEQFF.

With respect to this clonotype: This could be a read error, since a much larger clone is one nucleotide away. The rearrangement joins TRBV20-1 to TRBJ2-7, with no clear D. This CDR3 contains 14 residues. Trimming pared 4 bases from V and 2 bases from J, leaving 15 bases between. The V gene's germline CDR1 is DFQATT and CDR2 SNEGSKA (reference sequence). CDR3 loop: CSATVPNAPYEQYV. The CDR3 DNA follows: TGCAGTGCTACCGTCCCTAACGCTCCCTACGAGCAGTACGTC.

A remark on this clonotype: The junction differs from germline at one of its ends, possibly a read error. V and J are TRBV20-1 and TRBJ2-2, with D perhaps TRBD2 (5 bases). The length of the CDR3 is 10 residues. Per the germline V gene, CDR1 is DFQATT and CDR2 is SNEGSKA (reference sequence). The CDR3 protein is CNAMTGELYF. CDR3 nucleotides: TGCAATGCCATGACCGGGGAGCTGTATTTT.

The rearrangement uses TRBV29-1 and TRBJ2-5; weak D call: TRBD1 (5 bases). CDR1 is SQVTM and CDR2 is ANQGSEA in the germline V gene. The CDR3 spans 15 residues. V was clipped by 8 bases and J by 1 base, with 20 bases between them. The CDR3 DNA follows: TGCAGCTTCATAAGGGGTTGGACCCGCCAAGAGACCCAGTACTTC. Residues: CSFIRGWTRQETQYF.

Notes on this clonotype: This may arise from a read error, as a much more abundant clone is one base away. DNA of the CDR3: TGTGCCAGCAGCCAAGTCGGCCGCCCGTACAATGAGCAGCTCTTC. It encodes CASSQVGRPYNEQLF. The chain employs TRBV4-2 and TRBJ2-1; D ambiguous. The CDR3 has 15 amino acids. Germline V gene data show CDR1 as LGHNA and CDR2 as YNFKEQ.

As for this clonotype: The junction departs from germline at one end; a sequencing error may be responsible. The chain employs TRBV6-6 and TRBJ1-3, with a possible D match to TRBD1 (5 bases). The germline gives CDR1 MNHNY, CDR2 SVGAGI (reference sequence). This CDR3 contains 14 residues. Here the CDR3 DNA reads TGTGCCATCAGTCCAGACAGAGCCGGAAACACCATATATTTT. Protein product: CAISPDRAGNTIYF.